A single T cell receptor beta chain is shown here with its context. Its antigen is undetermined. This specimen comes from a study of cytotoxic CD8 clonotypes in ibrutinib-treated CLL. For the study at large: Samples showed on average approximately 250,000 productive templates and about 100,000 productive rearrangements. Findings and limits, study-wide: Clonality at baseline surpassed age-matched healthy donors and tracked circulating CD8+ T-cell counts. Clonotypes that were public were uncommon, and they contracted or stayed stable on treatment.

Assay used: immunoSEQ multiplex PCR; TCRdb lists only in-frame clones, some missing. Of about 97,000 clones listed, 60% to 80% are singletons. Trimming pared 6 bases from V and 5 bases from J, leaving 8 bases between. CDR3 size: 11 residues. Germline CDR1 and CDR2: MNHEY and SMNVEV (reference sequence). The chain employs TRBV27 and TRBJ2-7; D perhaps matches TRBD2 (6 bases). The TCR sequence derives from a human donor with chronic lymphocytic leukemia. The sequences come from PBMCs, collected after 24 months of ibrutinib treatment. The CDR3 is CASRLANEQYF. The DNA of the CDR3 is TGTGCCAGCAGACTAGCCAACGAGCAGTACTTC.